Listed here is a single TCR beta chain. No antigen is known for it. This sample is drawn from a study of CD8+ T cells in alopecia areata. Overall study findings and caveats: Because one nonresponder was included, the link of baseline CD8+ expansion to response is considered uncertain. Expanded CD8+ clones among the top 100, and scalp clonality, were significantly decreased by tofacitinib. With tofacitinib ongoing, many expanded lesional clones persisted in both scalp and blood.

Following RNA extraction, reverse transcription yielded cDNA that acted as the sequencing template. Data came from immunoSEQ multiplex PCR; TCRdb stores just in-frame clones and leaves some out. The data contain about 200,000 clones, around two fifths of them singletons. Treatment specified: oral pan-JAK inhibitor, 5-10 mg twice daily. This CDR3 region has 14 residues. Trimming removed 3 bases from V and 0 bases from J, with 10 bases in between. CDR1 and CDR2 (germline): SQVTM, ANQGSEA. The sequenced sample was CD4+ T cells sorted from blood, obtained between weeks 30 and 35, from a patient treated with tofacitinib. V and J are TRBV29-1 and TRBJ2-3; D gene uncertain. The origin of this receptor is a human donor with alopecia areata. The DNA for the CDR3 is TGCAGCGTTGAGCATCGGGCTAGCACAGATACGCAGTATTTT. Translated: CSVEHRASTDTQYF.